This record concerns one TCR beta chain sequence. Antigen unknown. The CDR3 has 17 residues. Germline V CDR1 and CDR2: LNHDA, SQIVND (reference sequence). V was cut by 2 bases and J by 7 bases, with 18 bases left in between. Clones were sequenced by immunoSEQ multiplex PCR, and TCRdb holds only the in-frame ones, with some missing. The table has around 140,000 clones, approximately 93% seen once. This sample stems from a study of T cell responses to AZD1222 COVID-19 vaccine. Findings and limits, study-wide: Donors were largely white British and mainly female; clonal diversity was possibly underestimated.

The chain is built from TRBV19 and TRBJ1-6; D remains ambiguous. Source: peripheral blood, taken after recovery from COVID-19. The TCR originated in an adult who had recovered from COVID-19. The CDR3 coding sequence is TGTGCCAGTAGTATACGAGGCGCAGGCGAAGGAAATTCACCCCTCCACTTT. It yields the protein CASSIRGAGEGNSPLHF.